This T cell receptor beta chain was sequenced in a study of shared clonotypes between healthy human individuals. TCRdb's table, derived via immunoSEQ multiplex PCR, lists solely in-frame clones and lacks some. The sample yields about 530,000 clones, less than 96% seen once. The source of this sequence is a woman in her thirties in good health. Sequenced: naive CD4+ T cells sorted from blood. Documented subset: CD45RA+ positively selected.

The chain's CDR3 is CGGRVNYGYTF. The CDR3 DNA sequence: TGCGGGGGCAGAGTTAACTATGGCTACACCTTC. The chain joins TRBV20-1 to TRBJ1-2, with D maybe TRBD1 (6 bases). Germline V gene lookup returns CDR1 DFQATT and CDR2 SNEGSKA (reference sequence). This CDR3 spans 11 amino acids.